Listed below are T cell receptor beta chains from one sample, sequenced in a study of radiation and T cells in renal cell carcinoma. Assay used: immunoSEQ multiplex PCR; TCRdb lists only in-frame clones, some missing. The sample lists roughly 150,000 clones; about 87% were seen once. The sample was blood, taken from a patient whose treatment included radiotherapy and nephrectomy. Receptor source: a woman between 50 and 59 years old with renal cell carcinoma. Both conserved end residues are part of each CDR3. The order of the fields is J gene, D gene, V gene, clone size, CDR3 protein, CDR3 DNA. A D gene is named only where the DNA matches it firmly. Clone size is given for some rows only: seen once, a few or many times, or a class if the clone is expanded.

TRBJ1-6,-,TRBV18,-,CASSPSVLGTRNSPLHF,TGTGCCAGCTCACCCAGCGTCTTAGGGACAAGAAATTCACCCCTCCACTTT
TRBJ2-5,-,TRBV18,-,CASSMGPGTETQYF,TGTGCCAGCTCCATGGGGCCGGGGACAGAGACCCAGTACTTC
TRBJ2-3,-,TRBV20-1,-,CSAYLTDTQYF,TGCAGTGCTTATCTCACAGATACGCAGTATTTT
TRBJ2-2,-,TRBV15,-,CATSRERVTGELFF,TGTGCCACCAGCAGAGAACGGGTCACCGGGGAGCTGTTTTTT
TRBJ1-3,-,TRBV5-1,-,CASSLAGGNTIYF,TGCGCCAGCAGCCTGGCTGGGGGAAACACCATATATTTT
TRBJ2-7,-,TRBV7-2,-,CASSPYNTYEQYF,TGTGCCAGCAGCCCATACAATACCTACGAGCAGTACTTC
TRBJ1-1,-,TRBV18,-,CASSPLGRGVGTEAFF,TGTGCCAGCTCACCTTTGGGTCGCGGGGTGGGCACTGAAGCTTTCTTT
TRBJ1-1,-,TRBV5-8,-,CASSSGRTEAFF,TGTGCCAGCAGCTCGGGGAGAACTGAAGCTTTCTTT
TRBJ1-1,TRBD1,TRBV9,-,CASSFTGTDEAFF,TGTGCCAGCAGCTTCACCGGGACAGATGAAGCTTTCTTT
TRBJ1-2,-,TRBV29-1,-,CSVGYLDSYTF,TGCAGCGTTGGGTACTTGGACAGCTACACCTTC
TRBJ2-2,TRBD2,TRBV7-2,-,CASSPGTSGITGELFF,TGTGCCAGCAGCCCCGGGACTAGCGGGATCACCGGGGAGCTGTTTTTT
TRBJ2-1,TRBD2,TRBV7-2,-,CASSFWSGGAAGSNEQFF,TGTGCCAGCAGCTTTTGGAGCGGGGGGGCCGCCGGGTCGAATGAGCAGTTCTTC
TRBJ2-7,-,TRBV2,-,CASRADSSYEQYF,TGTGCCAGCAGAGCGGACAGTTCCTACGAGCAGTACTTC
TRBJ2-7,-,TRBV27,-,CASSRGGSYEQYF,TGTGCCAGCAGCAGGGGCGGCTCCTACGAGCAGTACTTC
TRBJ2-1,TRBD2,TRBV5-6,-,CASRTGLATNNEQFF,TGTGCCAGCAGGACGGGACTAGCAACCAACAATGAGCAGTTCTTC
TRBJ1-2,-,TRBV30,-,CAWSVRKVGYTF,TGTGCCTGGAGTGTACGGAAGGTTGGCTACACCTTC
TRBJ2-1,-,TRBV11-1,-,CASSFPGPIYNEQFF,TGTGCCAGCAGCTTCCCGGGCCCCATCTACAATGAGCAGTTCTTC
TRBJ2-7,TRBD2,TRBV7-9,-,CASSSRTSAYYEQYF,TGTGCCAGCAGCTCCCGGACTAGCGCGTACTACGAGCAGTACTTC
TRBJ1-2,-,TRBV7-6,-,CASNNPGQGYTF,TGTGCCAGCAATAATCCAGGTCAAGGCTACACCTTC
TRBJ1-2,-,TRBV29-1,-,CSVAAIDGYTF,TGCAGCGTTGCCGCTATCGACGGCTACACCTTC
TRBJ1-1,TRBD1,TRBV28,once,CASSPRTGMNTEAFF,TGTGCCAGCAGTCCGAGGACAGGAATGAACACTGAAGCTTTCTTT
TRBJ2-7,-,TRBV6-5,-,CASSRTPGNNYEQYF,TGTGCCAGCAGCCGAACCCCAGGGAATAACTACGAGCAGTACTTC
TRBJ2-3,TRBD2,TRBV9,-,CASSVDSRGIRTDTQYF,TGTGCCAGCAGCGTAGACTCGCGGGGGATCCGCACAGATACGCAGTATTTT
TRBJ2-2,TRBD2,TRBV19,-,CASSRTSGGPGTGELFF,TGTGCCAGTAGTAGGACTAGCGGGGGGCCGGGCACCGGGGAGCTGTTTTTT
TRBJ2-3,-,TRBV7-2,-,CASSLEGFRGDVSDTQYF,TGTGCCAGCAGCTTAGAGGGTTTCAGGGGCGACGTGTCAGATACGCAGTATTTT
TRBJ1-1,-,TRBV9,-,CASSRWGDPDTEAFF,TGTGCCAGCAGCCGTTGGGGTGACCCGGACACTGAAGCTTTCTTT
TRBJ2-2,-,TRBV6-1,-,CASSEVPSQGGGELFF,TGTGCCAGCAGTGAAGTACCCTCGCAGGGAGGCGGGGAGCTGTTTTTT
TRBJ2-5,TRBD2,TRBV5-6,once,CASSLTSGGKETQYF,TGTGCCAGCAGCTTAACTAGCGGGGGGAAAGAGACCCAGTACTTC